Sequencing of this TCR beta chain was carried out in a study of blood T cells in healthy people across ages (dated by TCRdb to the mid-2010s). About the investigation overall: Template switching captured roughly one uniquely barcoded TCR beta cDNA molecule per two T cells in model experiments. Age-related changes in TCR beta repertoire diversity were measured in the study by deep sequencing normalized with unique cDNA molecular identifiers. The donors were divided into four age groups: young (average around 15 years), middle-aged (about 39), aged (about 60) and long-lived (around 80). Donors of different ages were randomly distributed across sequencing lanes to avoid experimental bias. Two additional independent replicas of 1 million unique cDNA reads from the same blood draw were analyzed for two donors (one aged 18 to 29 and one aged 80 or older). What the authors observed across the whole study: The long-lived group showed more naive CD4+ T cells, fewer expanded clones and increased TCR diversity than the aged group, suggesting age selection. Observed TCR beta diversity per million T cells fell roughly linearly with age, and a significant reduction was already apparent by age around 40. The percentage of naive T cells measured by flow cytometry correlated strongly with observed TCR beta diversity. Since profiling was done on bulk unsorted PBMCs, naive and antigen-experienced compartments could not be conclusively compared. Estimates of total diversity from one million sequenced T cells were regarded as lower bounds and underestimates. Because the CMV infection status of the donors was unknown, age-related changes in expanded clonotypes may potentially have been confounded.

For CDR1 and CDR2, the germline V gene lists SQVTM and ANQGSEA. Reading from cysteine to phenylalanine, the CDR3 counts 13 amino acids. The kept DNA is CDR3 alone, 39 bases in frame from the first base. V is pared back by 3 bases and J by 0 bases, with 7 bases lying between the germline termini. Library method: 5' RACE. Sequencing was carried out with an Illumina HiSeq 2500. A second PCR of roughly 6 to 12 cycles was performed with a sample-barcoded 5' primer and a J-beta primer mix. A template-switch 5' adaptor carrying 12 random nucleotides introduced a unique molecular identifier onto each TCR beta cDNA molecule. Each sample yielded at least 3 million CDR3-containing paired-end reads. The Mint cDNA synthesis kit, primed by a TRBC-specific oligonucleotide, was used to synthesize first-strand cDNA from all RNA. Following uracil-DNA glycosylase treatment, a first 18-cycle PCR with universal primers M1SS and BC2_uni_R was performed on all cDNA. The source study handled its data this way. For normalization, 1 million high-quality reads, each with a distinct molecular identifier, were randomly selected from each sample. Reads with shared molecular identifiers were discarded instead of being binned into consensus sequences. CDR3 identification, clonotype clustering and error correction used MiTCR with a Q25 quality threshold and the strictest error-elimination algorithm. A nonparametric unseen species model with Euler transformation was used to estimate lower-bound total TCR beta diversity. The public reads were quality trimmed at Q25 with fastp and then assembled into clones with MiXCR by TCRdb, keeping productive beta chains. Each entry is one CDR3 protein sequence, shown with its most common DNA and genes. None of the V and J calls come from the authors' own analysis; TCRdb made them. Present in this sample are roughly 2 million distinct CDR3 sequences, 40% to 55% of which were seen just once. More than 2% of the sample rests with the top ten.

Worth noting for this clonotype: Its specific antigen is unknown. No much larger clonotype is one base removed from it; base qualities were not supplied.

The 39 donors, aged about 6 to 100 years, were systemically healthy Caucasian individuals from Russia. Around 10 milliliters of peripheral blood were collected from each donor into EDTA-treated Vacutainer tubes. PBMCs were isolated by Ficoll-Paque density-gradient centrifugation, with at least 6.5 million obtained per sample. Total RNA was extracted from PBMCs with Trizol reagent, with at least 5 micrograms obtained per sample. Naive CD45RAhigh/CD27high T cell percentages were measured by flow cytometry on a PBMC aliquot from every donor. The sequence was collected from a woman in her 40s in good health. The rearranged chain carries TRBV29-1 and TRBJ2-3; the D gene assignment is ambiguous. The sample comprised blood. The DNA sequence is TGCAGCGTTGATTCGGCTAGCACAGATACGCAGTATTTT. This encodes CSVDSASTDTQYF.